Below are 2 T cell receptor beta chains sequenced from a single sample in a study of identical twins. TCRdb fed the 5' RACE reads into MiXCR, producing one record per CDR3 protein. The data show around 530,000 distinct CDR3 sequences, with 13% to 15% seen just once and around 0.4% held by the top ten. The data were also submitted as part of a second study, on yellow fever vaccine responses in identical twins.

The sequenced material came from CD4+ T cells sorted from blood. The source is a woman under 30 in good health.

The chain recombines TRBV5-8 with TRBJ2-5; 7 bases are a match to TRBD2. Germline assignment: CDR1 SGHTS and CDR2 YDEGEE. The CDR3 sequence is 14 residues long. With V trimmed by 5 bases and J by 3 bases, 7 bases remained unmatched. The CDR3 is CASRPGTTKETQYF. Written as DNA, the CDR3 is TGTGCCAGCAGGCCCGGGACTACTAAAGAGACCCAGTACTTC.

This clonotype has a count of ten or more. The V gene is TRBV7-9, the J gene TRBJ1-6; D uncertain. The CDR3 length is 14 residues. Trimming shortened V by 5 bases and J by 5 bases, and 10 bases separated the two germline ends. Germline CDR1 and CDR2: SEHNR and FQNEAQ (reference sequence). The CDR3 nucleotides read TGTGCCAGCAGCGTAGGAGGTGATAATTCACCCCTCCACTTT. It translates to CASSVGGDNSPLHF.